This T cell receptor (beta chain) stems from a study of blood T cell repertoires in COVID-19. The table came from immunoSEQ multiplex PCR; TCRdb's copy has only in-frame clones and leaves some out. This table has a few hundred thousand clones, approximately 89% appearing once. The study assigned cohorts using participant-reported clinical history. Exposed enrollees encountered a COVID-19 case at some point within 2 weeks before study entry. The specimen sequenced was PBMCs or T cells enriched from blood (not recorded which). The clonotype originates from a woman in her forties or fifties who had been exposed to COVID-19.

CDR3: CASSGLAGGQYEQYF. The CDR3 DNA reads TGTGCCAGCAGTGGACTAGCGGGGGGGCAGTACGAGCAGTACTTC. This chain connects TRBV2 to TRBJ2-7; 14 bases map to TRBD2. In germline, CDR1 is SNHLY, CDR2 FYNNEI. The junction had 3 bases not matched to a gene; V was cut back by 4 bases and J by 4 bases. This CDR3 spans 15 amino acids. The whole variable domain, filled in from reference TRBV2 and TRBJ2-7, reads EPEVTQTPSHQVTQMGQEVILRCVPISNHLYFYWYRQILGQKVEFLVSFYNNEISEKSEIFDDQFSVERPDGSNFTLKIRSTKLEDSAMYFCASSGLAGGQYEQYFGPGTRLTVT.